Listed here is a single TCR beta chain. These data are taken from a study of blood T cell repertoires in COVID-19. Whole-study context: The United States, Italy and Spain supplied acute and convalescent COVID-19 samples. The analysed material was cDNA or gDNA that came from T cells, B-cell-depleted T cells, or PBMCs.

With 4 bases removed from V and 4 bases from J, the gap between germline ends came to 10 bases. The length of the CDR3 is 13 residues. From germline, CDR1 is SGHTA and CDR2 FQGTGA. The authors' processing: Reference gene primer amplification gave estimated nucleated cell counts. Profiling relied on immunoSEQ multiplex PCR, and the TCRdb table lists in-frame clones only, not all of them. V and J calls and clone size are given by that table; D and trimming were obtained from the DNA. The sample carries some 46,000 clones, roughly 88% recorded once. V usage is TRBV7-3 and J usage is TRBJ1-1; the D is unclear. This receptor was obtained from a man aged 45-60 years with acute or convalescent COVID-19. Sequencing used peripheral blood. The CDR3 here is CASSSGWGTEAFF. The CDR3 bases are TGTGCCAGCAGCTCGGGGTGGGGCACTGAAGCTTTCTTT. Full variable domain (missing parts from reference TRBV7-3 and TRBJ1-1): GAGVSQTPSNKVTEKGKYVELRCDPISGHTALYWYRQSLGQGPEFLIYFQGTGAADDSGLPNDRFFAVRPEGSVSTLKIQRTERGDSAVYLCASSSGWGTEAFFGQGTRLTVV.